This paragraph reports one T cell receptor (beta chain). Each CDR3 protein is one row after TCRdb ran MiXCR on the RT-PCR reads. The table has some 880,000 distinct CDR3 sequences, approximately 19% seen once. This sample was taken from a study of patients and donors after allogeneic stem cell transplantation. Per the germline V gene, CDR1 is SGHKS and CDR2 is YYEKEE (reference sequence). The CDR3 totals 13 residues. V lost 9 bases to trimming and J lost 4 bases, with 14 bases between them. This TCR derives from a human donor who was either an allogeneic HSCT recipient or a stem cell or donor lymphocyte infusion donor (not recorded which). It is not recorded whose cells these are; they may come from a transplant donor. This rearrangement joins TRBV5-5 to TRBJ1-5; D uncertain. The sequencing sample was made of blood, either unsorted or a sorted T cell fraction (not recorded which). CDR3 loop: CATRREENQPQHF. The CDR3 nucleotides read TGTGCCACCCGACGGGAAGAGAATCAGCCCCAGCATTTT.